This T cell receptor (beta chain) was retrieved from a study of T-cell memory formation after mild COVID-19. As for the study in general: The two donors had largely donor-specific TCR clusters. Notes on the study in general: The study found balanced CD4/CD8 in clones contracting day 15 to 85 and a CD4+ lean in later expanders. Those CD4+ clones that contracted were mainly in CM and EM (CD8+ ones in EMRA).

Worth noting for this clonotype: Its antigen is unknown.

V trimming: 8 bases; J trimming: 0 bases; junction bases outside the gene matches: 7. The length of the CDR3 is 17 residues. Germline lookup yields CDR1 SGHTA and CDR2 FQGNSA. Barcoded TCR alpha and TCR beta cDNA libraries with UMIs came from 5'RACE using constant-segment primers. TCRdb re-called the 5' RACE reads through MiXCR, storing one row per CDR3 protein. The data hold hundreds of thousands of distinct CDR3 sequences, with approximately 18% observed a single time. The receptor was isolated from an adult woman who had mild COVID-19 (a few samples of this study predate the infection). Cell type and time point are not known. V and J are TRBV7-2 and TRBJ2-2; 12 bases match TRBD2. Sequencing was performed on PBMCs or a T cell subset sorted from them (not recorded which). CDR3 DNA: TGTGCCAGCTCGAGACTAGCGGGGGCCACGAACACCGGGGAGCTGTTTTTT. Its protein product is CASSRLAGATNTGELFF.